Reported below is one T cell receptor (beta chain). The data originate from a study of blood T cell repertoires in COVID-19. Study background: Material from acute and convalescent COVID-19 was sourced from the United States, Italy and Spain.

Per the original data handling: The authors estimated nucleated cell counts from reference gene primer amplification. Produced via immunoSEQ multiplex PCR; TCRdb's table is partial and in-frame only. V, J and clone size are taken as reported in that table, and D and trimming were inferred from the DNA itself. The sample includes 200,000 to 250,000 clones, around 90% of them seen just once. The CDR3 is 14 amino acids. Unmatched junction bases numbered 5, after V lost 3 bases and J lost 6 bases. Germline assignment: CDR1 SGHRS and CDR2 YFSETQ. Material: peripheral blood. The rearrangement links TRBV5-1 to TRBJ1-2; 10 bases are shared with TRBD1. This clonotype was obtained from a woman between 70 and 85 years old with active or convalescent COVID-19. CDR3 DNA: TGCGCCAGCAGCTGGGGACAGGGGAATGATGGCTACACCTTC. Its translation is CASSWGQGNDGYTF.